This TCR beta chain was sequenced during a study of PD-L1 blockade in urothelial cancer. Data came from immunoSEQ multiplex PCR; TCRdb stores just in-frame clones and leaves some out. Altogether several hundred clones are present, about 41% being singletons, with the ten largest covering roughly 14%. The V end lost 7 bases, the J end lost 7 bases, and 20 bases lay between the germline ends. The CDR3 spans 15 residues. Germline CDR1 reads MNHGY; CDR2 reads SAAAGT. This TCR came from a man aged 70 or older with urothelial cancer. The chain carries TRBV6-8 and TRBJ1-5; D possibly corresponds to TRBD1 (5 bases). Sequencing was performed on tumor tissue, taken before atezolizumab (anti-PD-L1) treatment. The CDR3 protein is CASIVVIGGRQPQHF. In nucleotides, the CDR3 is TGTGCCAGCATAGTGGTCATCGGGGGACGCCAGCCCCAGCATTTT.